The present T cell receptor beta chain was sequenced within a study of blood T cell repertoires in COVID-19. Study information: Spain, Italy and the United States supplied samples that represented acute and convalescent COVID-19. T cells, B-cell-depleted T cells, or PBMCs supplied cDNA or gDNA.

Authors' data handling: Amplified reference gene primers provided the basis for estimating nucleated cell counts. TCRdb keeps only in-frame clones here, not all; method: immunoSEQ multiplex PCR. V, J and clone size are taken as reported in that table, and D and trimming were inferred from the DNA itself. Of about 140,000 clones listed, 65% to 80% were seen once; the top ten hold approximately 14%. The CDR3 covers 16 residues. The junction had 7 bases not matched to a gene; V was cut back by 5 bases and J by 1 base. Germline values: CDR1 ENHRY, CDR2 SYGVKD. The sequence was collected from a man older than 75 with acute or convalescent COVID-19. The chain joins TRBV10-3 to TRBJ2-1; 8 bases are a match to TRBD2. Sample: peripheral blood. The CDR3 protein is CAISHGGASSYNEQFF. The CDR3, as DNA: TGTGCCATCAGTCACGGGGGGGCGAGTTCCTACAATGAGCAGTTCTTC.